The 19 T cell receptor beta chains below all came from one sample that was sequenced in a study of blood T cell repertoires in COVID-19. Sequencing used immunoSEQ multiplex PCR; TCRdb keeps in-frame clones, though not all of them. Of approximately 240,000 clones in the sample, 80% to 90% were seen once. Sequencing input: peripheral blood. The receptors here all came from a man aged 50 to 60 who had recovered from COVID-19.

The chain carries TRBV18 and TRBJ1-3; D gene ambiguous. Germline loops: CDR1 KGHSH, CDR2 LQKENI. Trimming took 2 bases from V and 0 from J, leaving 8 bases between them. This CDR3 comprises 15 residues. In DNA form, the CDR3 reads TGTGCCAGCTCACCAGGCAGATCCTCTGGAAACACCATATATTTT. It is translated as CASSPGRSSGNTIYF.

J is TRBJ2-7 and V is TRBV7-8, with TRBD1 matching over 7 bases. After removal of 2 bases from V and 3 bases from J, the junction contained 7 bases not matched to a gene. CDR1 is SGHVS and CDR2 is FQNEAQ in the germline V gene. The CDR3 extends over 15 amino acids. In nucleotides, the CDR3 is TGTGCCAGCAGCTTACTAAGGACAGGAAACTACGAGCAGTACTTC. This encodes CASSLLRTGNYEQYF.

This clone was counted between two and nine times. The chain uses TRBV6-1 and TRBJ1-5, with a weak D call TRBD1 (6 bases). This CDR3 has 17 amino acids. Germline V gene data show CDR1 as MNHNS and CDR2 as SASEGT. Trimming cost V 6 bases and J 3 bases, with 21 bases left between them. CDR3 DNA sequence: TGTGCCAGCAGGGAACTTGGGACATCCTCTTTCAATCAGCCCCAGCATTTT. As protein: CASRELGTSSFNQPQHF.

The rearrangement joins TRBV7-9 to TRBJ2-5; D possibly corresponds to TRBD2 (7 bases). The CDR3 spans 15 residues. Trimming shortened V by 5 bases and J by 4 bases, and 17 bases separated the two germline ends. Germline V gene lookup returns CDR1 SEHNR and CDR2 FQNEAQ (reference sequence). CDR3 region: CASSIIGGGGETQYF. The DNA for the CDR3 is TGTGCCAGCAGCATAATAGGCGGGGGCGGAGAGACCCAGTACTTC.

This clone was counted a few times. This CDR3 is CATSPGSYGYTF. CDR3 DNA: TGTGCCACCAGTCCAGGGTCCTATGGCTACACCTTC. The rearrangement joins TRBV24-1 to TRBJ1-2; maybe TRBD1 (5 bases). V dropped 6 bases and J dropped 4 bases, with 8 bases sitting between them. Germline V gene sequence: CDR1 KGHDR, CDR2 SFDVKD. This CDR3 has 12 residues.

The chain joins TRBV5-1 to TRBJ1-4; D gene uncertain. Trimming left V 0 bases short and J 0 bases short, with 6 bases between. This CDR3 is 15 amino acids long. Germline CDR1 is SGHRS and CDR2 is YFSETQ. The CDR3 sequence: CASSLGSATNEKLFF. DNA of the CDR3: TGCGCCAGCAGCTTGGGGAGTGCAACTAATGAAAAACTGTTTTTT.

This chain joins TRBV2 and TRBJ1-1; D not resolved. This CDR3 region has 14 residues. In germline, CDR1 is SNHLY, CDR2 FYNNEI. Trimming pared 6 bases from V and 4 bases from J, leaving 15 bases between. The CDR3 is CASRPLIGSTEAFF. The CDR3 nucleotides read TGTGCCAGCAGGCCCTTGATCGGGAGCACTGAAGCTTTCTTT. The full variable domain, in which reference TRBV2 and TRBJ1-1 provide the parts outside the CDR3, is EPEVTQTPSHQVTQMGQEVILRCVPISNHLYFYWYRQILGQKVEFLVSFYNNEISEKSEIFDDQFSVERPDGSNFTLKIRSTKLEDSAMYFCASRPLIGSTEAFFGQGTRLTVV.

The chain has TRBV7-2 and TRBJ2-3, with TRBD2 as a possible D gene (5 bases). Germline assignment: CDR1 SGHTA and CDR2 FQGNSA. Trimming cost V 3 bases and J 6 bases, with 10 bases left between them. The CDR3 sequence is 13 residues long. CDR3 nucleotide sequence: TGTGCCAGCAGCTTGGGGAGTGGGGATACGCAGTATTTT. Its protein is CASSLGSGDTQYF.

The genes are TRBV18 and TRBJ2-7; D possibly corresponds to TRBD2 (5 bases). The CDR3 loop spans 14 amino acids. The germline V and J ends were trimmed by 2 bases and 4 bases, with 12 bases remaining between them. Per germline, CDR1 KGHSH and CDR2 LQKENI. CDR3 sequence reads: CASSPRGPDYEQYF. The CDR3 bases are TGTGCCAGCTCACCAAGAGGGCCAGATTACGAGCAGTACTTC.

Only a few counts were recorded for this clone. The rearrangement uses TRBV6-1 and TRBJ2-7; D may be TRBD1 (5 bases). Germline values: CDR1 MNHNS, CDR2 SASEGT. This CDR3 is built from 16 residues. Trimming took 3 bases from V and 0 from J, leaving 15 bases between them. CDR3: CASSDPFRETSYEQYF. CDR3 DNA sequence: TGTGCCAGCAGTGATCCTTTCAGGGAAACCTCCTACGAGCAGTACTTC.

The chain has TRBV6-6 and TRBJ2-7, with D maybe TRBD1 (6 bases). This CDR3 has 13 residues. V gave up 5 bases and J gave up 4 bases, with 12 bases separating them. In germline, CDR1 is MNHNY, CDR2 SVGAGI (reference sequence). CDR3 in DNA: TGTGCCAGCAGTCCCGACAGGCTATACGAGCAGTACTTC. Its protein is CASSPDRLYEQYF.

This sequence joins TRBV19 and TRBJ2-6, with D unresolved. The germline CDR1 and CDR2 sequences are LNHDA and SQIVND (reference sequence). The V end was cut by 2 bases, the J end by 0 bases, with 8 bases between. The CDR3 extends over 16 amino acids. CDR3 amino acids: CASSIPKLSGANVLTF. CDR3 DNA sequence: TGTGCCAGTAGTATACCCAAGCTCTCTGGGGCCAACGTCCTGACTTTC.

This chain links TRBV19 with TRBJ1-6; D may be TRBD1 (5 bases). Trimming stripped 3 bases from V and 9 bases from J, with 12 bases between. Germline CDR1 and CDR2: LNHDA and SQIVND (reference sequence). The CDR3 is made up of 14 amino acids. Here the CDR3 reads CASSIAGLFSPLHF. Written as DNA, the CDR3 is TGTGCCAGTAGTATCGCAGGGCTTTTTTCACCCCTCCACTTT. Based on the CDR3 plus reference TRBV19 and TRBJ1-6, the full variable domain is DGGITQSPKYLFRKEGQNVTLSCEQNLNHDAMYWYRQDPGQGLRLIYYSQIVNDFQKGDIAEGYSVSREKKESFPLTVTSAQKNPTAFYLCASSIAGLFSPLHFGNGTRLTVT.

The chain recombines TRBV9 with TRBJ1-1; no definite D call. Looked up from germline, CDR1 is SGDLS and CDR2 is YYNGEE. The CDR3 contains 14 residues. The V end lost 4 bases, the J end lost 1 base, and 11 bases lay between the germline ends. CDR3 in DNA: TGTGCCAGCAGCCAGCGGGCGACGAACACTGAAGCTTTCTTT. It is translated as CASSQRATNTEAFF.

The chain carries TRBV10-2 and TRBJ2-7, with 9 bases fitting TRBD1. The germline V gene has CDR1 WSHSY and CDR2 SAAADI. This CDR3 contains 14 residues. V trimming: 6 bases; J trimming: 4 bases; junction bases outside the gene matches: 7. This chain's CDR3 is CASRGTGLKYEQYF. The DNA for the CDR3 is TGCGCCAGCAGAGGGACAGGGCTAAAGTACGAGCAGTACTTC.

The chain is built from TRBV28 and TRBJ1-1; D remains unclear. CDR1 is MDHEN and CDR2 is SYDVKM in the germline V gene. With 4 bases removed from V and 8 bases from J, the gap between germline ends came to 17 bases. The CDR3 covers 14 residues. CDR3 sequence: CASSYIPGPWEAFF. Written as DNA, the CDR3 is TGTGCCAGCAGTTATATCCCAGGCCCATGGGAAGCTTTCTTT.

CDR3 DNA sequence: TGTGCCAGCAGCAAAGAGGCAATGGCCTACAATGAGCAGTTCTTC. Protein: CASSKEAMAYNEQFF. This rearrangement joins TRBV7-6 to TRBJ2-1; D call uncertain. This CDR3 is 15 amino acids long. Trimming took off 5 bases at V and 2 bases at J, with 13 bases between the two ends. Germline CDR1 and CDR2: SGHVS and FNYEAQ. Looking up the rest from reference TRBV7-6 and TRBJ2-1 gives the full variable domain: GAGVSQSPRYKVTKRGQDVALRCDPISGHVSLYWYRQALGQGPEFLTYFNYEAQQDKSGLPNDRFSAERPEGSISTLTIQRTEQRDSAMYRCASSKEAMAYNEQFFGPGTRLTVL.

The sample holds a few counts of this clone. This chain links TRBV18 with TRBJ1-1; D gene unclear. Germline CDR1 is KGHSH and CDR2 is LQKENI. Trimming pared 5 bases from V and 1 base from J, leaving 11 bases between. CDR3 size: 14 residues. CDR3 protein: CASSEYSRNTEAFF. CDR3 coding DNA: TGTGCCAGCTCAGAATACAGCAGGAACACTGAAGCTTTCTTT.

V and J are TRBV6-5 and TRBJ1-2, with D perhaps matching TRBD1 (5 bases). Trimming removed 8 bases at V and 5 bases at J, with 15 bases between. CDR3 length: 13 residues. Germline CDR1 MNHEY, CDR2 SVGAGI. The CDR3 spells CASYFWGGYGYTF. CDR3 coding DNA: TGTGCCAGCTACTTCTGGGGGGGGTATGGCTACACCTTC.